This T cell receptor (beta chain) appears in the sequencing data of a study of T cell repertoires in cytomegalovirus infection. The sample holds a few counts of this clonotype. The CDR3 extends over 14 amino acids. Germline V gene lookup returns CDR1 MDHEN and CDR2 SYDVKM. Trimming pared 4 bases from V and 5 bases from J, leaving 15 bases between. Each CDR3 protein gets one entry after TCRdb re-called the reads with MiXCR. The sample records 290,000 or so distinct CDR3 sequences, around 10% being singletons. The chain couples TRBV28 to TRBJ2-7, with D tentatively TRBD1 (5 bases). The receptor's source is a human donor in good health (CMV status not recorded). Some clones in this sample may be carry-over from other donors' samples. Sequencing was carried out using PBMCs. CDR3 region: CASSSVWSRDEQYV. CDR3 coding DNA: TGTGCCAGCAGTTCGGTTTGGTCCAGGGACGAGCAGTACGTC.